This T cell receptor (beta chain) was found in a study of human T cells and chemical hapten exposure. Study context: Epicutaneous patch tests delivered 0.01% DPC to the upper back, with evaluation at 6 days. Diagnoses of alopecia areata, totalis or universalis occurred in mostly female patients. Study outcomes and limitations: Because they had alopecia, donors may respond immunologically unlike healthy people.

MiXCR, run by TCRdb on the RACE reads, gives a single entry per CDR3 protein. The sample holds 75,000 to 90,000 distinct CDR3 sequences, 10% to 13% seen once. V shed 2 bases and J shed 6 bases, with 10 bases lying between them. Germline V gene lookup returns CDR1 SGHAT and CDR2 FQNNGV. The CDR3 totals 14 residues. Indicated time point: patch test 3, about 24 weeks after DPC sensitization. Treatment meaning: therapeutic diphenylcyclopropenone sensitization with weekly scalp DPC. Blood sampling preceded each patch test application. Concerning this clonotype itself: Its antigen remains unidentified.

The gene calls are TRBV11-2 and TRBJ2-2; D unclear. The sequenced sample was whole blood, obtained in connection with sensitization to the hapten diphenylcyclopropenone (DPC). The receptor was isolated from a woman between 45 and 60 years old with alopecia areata. Some clones in this sample may be carry-over from other donors' samples. CDR3 DNA: TGTGCCAGCAGCTTAATAGGTTTGGCCGGGGAGCTGTTTTTT. Translating gives CASSLIGLAGELFF. The whole variable domain, remainder taken from reference TRBV11-2 and TRBJ2-2, is EAGVAQSPRYKIIEKRQSVAFWCNPISGHATLYWYQQILGQGPKLLIQFQNNGVVDDSQLPKDRFSAERLKGVDSTLKIQPAKLEDSAVYLCASSLIGLAGELFFGEGSRLTVL.